This entry concerns a single T cell receptor (beta chain). Its matching antigen is unknown. Using a J-beta primer mix together with a sample-barcoded 5' primer, a second PCR was run for about 7 to 12 cycles. The template-switch adaptor was a 5' adaptor with 12 random nucleotides. It tagged each cDNA molecule. A single record per CDR3 protein comes from TCRdb applying MiXCR to the 5' RACE reads. Of about 1.8 million distinct CDR3 sequences listed, less than 50% are singletons. The data were obtained in a study of blood T cells in healthy people across ages. CDR3 length: 17 amino acids. Germline loops: CDR1 SGHTA, CDR2 FQGNSA. V gave up 4 bases and J gave up 1 base, with 14 bases separating them. General observations from the study: TCR beta diversity, measured per million T cells, fell in a roughly linear way with age.

Each donor's blood draw was roughly 9.5 milliliters of peripheral blood. The chain has TRBV7-2 and TRBJ2-6; no reliable D call. Material for sequencing was blood. The origin of this receptor is a woman aged 40 to 50 in good health. CDR3 coding DNA: TGTGCCAGCAGCTCCAGCATTCGCTTATCTGGGGCCAACGTCCTGACTTTC. Translating gives CASSSSIRLSGANVLTF.